This is a list of T cell receptor beta chains from one sample in a study of identical twins. One entry per CDR3 protein, called by TCRdb with MiXCR from the 5' RACE reads. The table includes 1,800,000 or so distinct CDR3 sequences, less than 40% detected once. Source material: cord blood. The receptors stem from a newborn girl in good health. The CDR3 runs from the conserved cysteine through the conserved F or W. The order of the fields is J gene, V gene, D gene, clone size, CDR3 DNA, CDR3 protein. A D gene is named only where the DNA matches it firmly. Clone size is shown for a subset of rows, as once, few, many or a class of expanded clone.

j_call: TRBJ1-2; v_call: TRBV30; d_call: .; clone_size: .; cdr3_nt: TGTGCCTGGACGGTCCCAAGGACCCTCTATGGCTACACCTTC; cdr3_aa: CAWTVPRTLYGYTF
j_call: TRBJ2-5; v_call: TRBV7-6; d_call: .; clone_size: .; cdr3_nt: TGTGTCAGCAGCTTATTAGCCCCTTCGGAGACCCAGTACTTC; cdr3_aa: CVSSLLAPSETQYF
j_call: TRBJ2-2; v_call: TRBV4-1; d_call: TRBD2; clone_size: .; cdr3_nt: TGCGCCAGCAGCCACGAGGCTAGCGGGAGGATTTCGAACACCGGGGAGCTGTTTTTT; cdr3_aa: CASSHEASGRISNTGELFF
j_call: TRBJ1-3; v_call: TRBV20-1; d_call: .; clone_size: .; cdr3_nt: TGCAGTGCGAGGAATGGAAACACCATATATTTT; cdr3_aa: CSARNGNTIYF
j_call: TRBJ2-5; v_call: TRBV6-6; d_call: TRBD2; clone_size: .; cdr3_nt: TGTGCCAGCAGTTATCCAGCGGGAGGAGAGACCCAGTACTTC; cdr3_aa: CASSYPAGGETQYF
j_call: TRBJ2-1; v_call: TRBV12-3/TRBV12-4; d_call: .; clone_size: .; cdr3_nt: TGTGCCAGCAGTTTTAGCGGACACTACGAGCAGTTCTTC; cdr3_aa: CASSFSGHYEQFF
j_call: TRBJ2-1; v_call: TRBV4-1; d_call: .; clone_size: .; cdr3_nt: TGCGCCAGCAGCCAAGAACTTTCCCTCCCCAATGAGCAGTTCTTC; cdr3_aa: CASSQELSLPNEQFF
j_call: TRBJ1-2; v_call: TRBV6-5; d_call: TRBD1; clone_size: many; cdr3_nt: TGTGCCAGCAGTTACTCCGGGACAGGTGGCTACACCTTC; cdr3_aa: CASSYSGTGGYTF
j_call: TRBJ2-1; v_call: TRBV5-1; d_call: TRBD1; clone_size: .; cdr3_nt: TGCGCCAGCAACCCCGGGGGACAGGGCAACTACAATGAGCAGTTCTTC; cdr3_aa: CASNPGGQGNYNEQFF
j_call: TRBJ2-5; v_call: TRBV20-1; d_call: TRBD2; clone_size: few; cdr3_nt: TGCAGTGCTAGAGATTGGCTAGCGGGGGTTGAGCAGTACTTC; cdr3_aa: CSARDWLAGVEQYF
j_call: TRBJ2-2; v_call: TRBV6-6; d_call: TRBD2; clone_size: few; cdr3_nt: TGTGCCAGCTTGGGGGGGGGCACCGGGGAGCTGTTTTTT; cdr3_aa: CASLGGGTGELFF
j_call: TRBJ1-5; v_call: TRBV27; d_call: TRBD1; clone_size: .; cdr3_nt: TGTGCCAGCGGACAGGGGGCGCAGCCCCAGCATTTT; cdr3_aa: CASGQGAQPQHF
j_call: TRBJ1-6; v_call: TRBV27; d_call: .; clone_size: few; cdr3_nt: TGTGCCAGCAGACCTGACACGAGATATAATTCACCCCTCCACTTT; cdr3_aa: CASRPDTRYNSPLHF
j_call: TRBJ2-5; v_call: TRBV2; d_call: .; clone_size: few; cdr3_nt: TGTGCCAGCAGTGCCACTAGCCCCAATGAGCAGTACTTC; cdr3_aa: CASSATSPNEQYF
j_call: TRBJ2-1; v_call: TRBV20-1; d_call: .; clone_size: .; cdr3_nt: TGCAGTGCTAGGGATTGGGGGTACAATGAGCAGTTCTTC; cdr3_aa: CSARDWGYNEQFF
j_call: TRBJ2-2; v_call: TRBV27; d_call: .; clone_size: .; cdr3_nt: TGTGCCAGCAGTTTTTCGATGGCCGGGGAGCTGTTTTTT; cdr3_aa: CASSFSMAGELFF
j_call: TRBJ1-1; v_call: TRBV24-1; d_call: TRBD1; clone_size: .; cdr3_nt: TGTGCCACGCAGGGGGGTTGGGGCACTGAAGCTTTCTTT; cdr3_aa: CATQGGWGTEAFF
j_call: TRBJ1-1; v_call: TRBV12-3/TRBV12-4; d_call: .; clone_size: .; cdr3_nt: TGTGCCAGCAGTTTAACAGGGAGCGTGCCTGAAGCTTTCTTT; cdr3_aa: CASSLTGSVPEAFF
j_call: TRBJ1-2; v_call: TRBV7-2; d_call: TRBD1; clone_size: .; cdr3_nt: TGTGCCAGCAGCTCCGCCGAACAGGGGACCTATGGCTACACCTTC; cdr3_aa: CASSSAEQGTYGYTF
j_call: TRBJ2-5; v_call: TRBV4-2; d_call: .; clone_size: .; cdr3_nt: TGTGCCAGCAGCCAAGACAGGGACATACAAGAGACCCAGTACTTC; cdr3_aa: CASSQDRDIQETQYF
j_call: TRBJ2-5; v_call: TRBV4-2; d_call: TRBD1; clone_size: .; cdr3_nt: TGTGCCAGCGGCGCAAGGACAGGGCAAGAGACCCAGTACTTC; cdr3_aa: CASGARTGQETQYF
j_call: TRBJ1-1; v_call: TRBV20-1; d_call: .; clone_size: .; cdr3_nt: TGCAGTGCTAGAGATGGGCGGGGGCTGAACACTGAAGCTTTCTTT; cdr3_aa: CSARDGRGLNTEAFF
j_call: TRBJ1-6; v_call: TRBV11-2; d_call: TRBD1; clone_size: .; cdr3_nt: TGTGCCAGCCCACAGGGGATATTCTCCTATAATTCACCCCCCCACTTT; cdr3_aa: CASPQGIFSYNSPPHF
j_call: TRBJ1-6; v_call: TRBV18; d_call: .; clone_size: .; cdr3_nt: TGTGCCAGCTCACCACTCGTGGGGGTCGGTTATAATTCACCCCTCCACTTT; cdr3_aa: CASSPLVGVGYNSPLHF
j_call: TRBJ1-5; v_call: TRBV24-1; d_call: .; clone_size: few; cdr3_nt: TGTGCCACCCGGAAAGGAACAGGTCGCACCTATAGCAATCAGCCCCAGCATTTT; cdr3_aa: CATRKGTGRTYSNQPQHF
j_call: TRBJ2-1; v_call: TRBV20-1; d_call: TRBD1; clone_size: .; cdr3_nt: TGCAGTGCTAGAGTGAGAACAGGGGCCAATGAGCAGTTCTTC; cdr3_aa: CSARVRTGANEQFF
j_call: TRBJ2-3; v_call: TRBV7-8; d_call: .; clone_size: few; cdr3_nt: TGTGCCAGCAGCTTAGTCAGGGTGGGGACAGATACGCAGTATTTT; cdr3_aa: CASSLVRVGTDTQYF
j_call: TRBJ2-3; v_call: TRBV20-1; d_call: TRBD2; clone_size: .; cdr3_nt: TGCAGTGCTAGGGCGGGTGCGGGGGAACACACAGATACGCAGTATTTT; cdr3_aa: CSARAGAGEHTDTQYF
j_call: TRBJ2-2; v_call: TRBV5-1; d_call: TRBD2; clone_size: .; cdr3_nt: TGCGCCAGCAGAGAACTAGCGGACACCGGGGAGCTGTTTTTT; cdr3_aa: CASRELADTGELFF
j_call: TRBJ2-5; v_call: TRBV7-2; d_call: .; clone_size: few; cdr3_nt: TGTGCCAGCAGCTTTTCCACCGGCTTATGGGCCCAGTACTTC; cdr3_aa: CASSFSTGLWAQYF
j_call: TRBJ2-1; v_call: TRBV27; d_call: .; clone_size: .; cdr3_nt: TGTGCCAGCAGTCCCAGGGACGGGCCCTCCTACAATGAGCAGTTCTTC; cdr3_aa: CASSPRDGPSYNEQFF
j_call: TRBJ2-6; v_call: TRBV12-3/TRBV12-4; d_call: TRBD1; clone_size: .; cdr3_nt: TGTGCCAGCAGTTTATCGACAGGGGTGTTCTCCGGGGCCAACGTCCTGACTTTC; cdr3_aa: CASSLSTGVFSGANVLTF
j_call: TRBJ2-7; v_call: TRBV10-3; d_call: .; clone_size: many; cdr3_nt: TGTGCCATCAGTGAGACTAAGGTCCTGAGCTACGAGCAGTACTTC; cdr3_aa: CAISETKVLSYEQYF
j_call: TRBJ1-1; v_call: TRBV7-9; d_call: TRBD1; clone_size: .; cdr3_nt: TGTGCCAGCAGCAGCTCCGGGACAGTAGAAGCTTTCTTT; cdr3_aa: CASSSSGTVEAFF